The clone carrying this TCR beta chain was picked up a small number of times. What it binds is not known. An end of the junction differs from the germline gene, which may be a read error. This sample is drawn from a study of identical twins. Study-wide points: Excess low generation probability was seen in twin-shared out-of-frame alpha sequences.

Germline lookup yields CDR1 DFQATT and CDR2 SNEGSKA (reference sequence). The CDR3 extends over 13 amino acids. TCRdb redid the calling of the 5' RACE reads with MiXCR, one entry per CDR3 protein. The profile shows some 500,000 distinct CDR3 sequences, roughly an eighth of them singletons. These data were also reused for a study on yellow fever vaccine responses in identical twins.

The source of this sequence is a woman aged 18-29 years in good health. The specimen was CD4+ T cells sorted from blood. V is TRBV20-1 and J is TRBJ2-1, with 7 bases that match TRBD2. The CDR3 bases are TGCAGTGCTAGAGATCGGCTAGCGGTTGGGTTTCCCTTC. This encodes CSARDRLAVGFPF.